This T cell receptor beta chain was captured in a study of neurological immune-mediated disorders. Looking at the study overall: The multiple sclerosis group of 34 included approximately 30 relapsing-remitting and 3 secondary progressive patients. Study-wide points: The multiple sclerosis repertoire cluster was associated with no clinical or MRI feature.

The cDNA was generated by 5'RACE with 10-nucleotide random UMIs. TCRdb used MiXCR to reprocess the 5' RACE reads, holding one entry per CDR3 protein. The sample gives 50,000 or so distinct CDR3 sequences, around 3.9% of which show up once; 1.5% to 2% is in the top ten. Ten or more counts support this clonotype. Its cognate antigen is unknown. Germline V CDR1 and CDR2: SGHDT, YYEEEE. J was trimmed by 6 bases and V by 4 bases; bases with no gene match: 6. The CDR3 extends over 14 amino acids. Unsorted libraries came from 2 million PBMCs stored at -80 °C. Sequenced: PBMCs. The chain links TRBV5-6 to TRBJ1-1; 10 bases align to TRBD1. The origin of this receptor is a man under 40 with multiple sclerosis. This CDR3 is CASSRDRGRSEAFF. The CDR3 coding sequence is TGTGCCAGCAGCAGAGACAGGGGGCGGTCTGAAGCTTTCTTT.